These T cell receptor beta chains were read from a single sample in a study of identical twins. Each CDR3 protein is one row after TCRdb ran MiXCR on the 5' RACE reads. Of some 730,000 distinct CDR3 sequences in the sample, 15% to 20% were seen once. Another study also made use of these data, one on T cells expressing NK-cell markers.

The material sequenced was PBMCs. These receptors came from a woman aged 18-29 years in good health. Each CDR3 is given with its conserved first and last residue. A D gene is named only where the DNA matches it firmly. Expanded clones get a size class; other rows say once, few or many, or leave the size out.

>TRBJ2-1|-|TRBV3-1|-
TGTGCCAGCAGCCAAGGGCCAGACTCCATGGGAGAGCAGTTCTTC
CASSQGPDSMGEQFF
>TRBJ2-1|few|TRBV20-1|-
TGCAGTGCACTTCAGGGCAACAATGAGCAGTTCTTC
CSALQGNNEQFF
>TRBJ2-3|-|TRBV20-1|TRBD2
TGCAGTGCTAGTACCAGCGGGAGGGCCTGGGGCACAGATACGCAGTATTTT
CSASTSGRAWGTDTQYF
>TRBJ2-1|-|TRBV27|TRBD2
TGTGCCAGCAGTTTCAGGTCTAGCGGGAGGGCCTGGGTCAATGAGCAGTTCTTC
CASSFRSSGRAWVNEQFF
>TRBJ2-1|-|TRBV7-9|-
TGTGCCAGCAGCTTAGCGGGCCAAAAGGGGAATGAGCAGTTCTTC
CASSLAGQKGNEQFF
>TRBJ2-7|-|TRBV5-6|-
TGTGCCAGCAGCTTTGGGCTAGCGAGCCACGAGCAGTACTTC
CASSFGLASHEQYF
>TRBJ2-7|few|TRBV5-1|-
TGCGCCAGCAGCTCGACGAAAACCTACGAGCAGTACTTC
CASSSTKTYEQYF
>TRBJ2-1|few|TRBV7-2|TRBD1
TGTGCCAGCAGCTACACCGGGACAGGGCTCAATGAGCAGTTCTTC
CASSYTGTGLNEQFF
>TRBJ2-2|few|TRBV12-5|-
TGTGCTAGTTTGCCTCCGGTGGCCCGGGCCGGGGAGCTGTTTTTT
CASLPPVARAGELFF
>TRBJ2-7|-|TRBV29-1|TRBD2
TGCAGCGTCCGGACTAGCGGCTACGAGCAGTACTTC
CSVRTSGYEQYF
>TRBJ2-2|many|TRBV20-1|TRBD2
TGCAGTGCTAGGACTAGCGGTAACACCGGGGAGCTGTTTTTT
CSARTSGNTGELFF
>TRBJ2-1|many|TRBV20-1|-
TGCAGTGCTCGTAGCGGTGGGTCCTACAATGAGCAGTTCTTC
CSARSGGSYNEQFF
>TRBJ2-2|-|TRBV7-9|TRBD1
TGTGCCAGCAGCACGGGACAGGGGAACACCGGGGAGCTGTTTTTT
CASSTGQGNTGELFF
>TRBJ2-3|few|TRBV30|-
TGTGCCTGGAGTGTAAGGGGGGCGCAGACGCAGTATTTT
CAWSVRGAQTQYF
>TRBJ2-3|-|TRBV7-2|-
TGTGCCAGCAGCGCCTCACCGGGAGATACGCAGTATTTT
CASSASPGDTQYF
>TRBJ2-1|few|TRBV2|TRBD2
TGTGCCAGCAGTGAAAACCTAGGGAGGGATGAGCAGTTCTTC
CASSENLGRDEQFF
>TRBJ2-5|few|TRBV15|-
TGTGCCACCAGCACCGGGGGACTCCAAGAGACCCAGTACTTC
CATSTGGLQETQYF
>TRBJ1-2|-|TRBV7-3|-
TGTGCCAGCAGCTTTCGAGCAGGGGATGGCTACACCTTC
CASSFRAGDGYTF
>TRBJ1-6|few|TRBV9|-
TGTGCCAGCAGCGTAAGGGCCTATAATTCACCCCTCCACTTT
CASSVRAYNSPLHF
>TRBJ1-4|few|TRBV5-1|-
TGCGCCAGCAGCTTGTTCCCTAATGAAAAACTGTTTTTT
CASSLFPNEKLFF
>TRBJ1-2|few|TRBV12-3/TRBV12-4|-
TGTGCCGGGTCTCAGGGCCCCTATGGCTACACCTTC
CAGSQGPYGYTF
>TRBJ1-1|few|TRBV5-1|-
TGCGCCAGCAGCTGGACTGCCTCGGGCAGGGGTAGCGCTGAAGCTTTCTTT
CASSWTASGRGSAEAFF
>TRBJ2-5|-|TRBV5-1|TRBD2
TGCGCCAGCAGTTTCGGCGGGGGGGAAGAGACCCAGTACTTC
CASSFGGGEETQYF
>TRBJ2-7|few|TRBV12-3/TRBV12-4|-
TGTGCCAGCAGTTCTCCGAACAGGGAGGGAAACGAGCAGTACTTC
CASSSPNREGNEQYF
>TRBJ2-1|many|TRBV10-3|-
TGTGCCATCAGTGCGAGGGGTCTTGATTCCTACAATGAGCAGTTCTTC
CAISARGLDSYNEQFF
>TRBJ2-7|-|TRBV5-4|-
TGTGCCAGCAGCCGTACAAAGGCAACCACCGAGCAGTACTTC
CASSRTKATTEQYF
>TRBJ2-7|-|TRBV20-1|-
TGCAGTGCTAGCAAATACGAGCAGTACTTC
CSASKYEQYF
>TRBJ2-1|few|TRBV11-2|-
TGTGCCAGCACCCCGGGGGTGAGGAGGTCCTACAATGAGCAGTTCTTC
CASTPGVRRSYNEQFF
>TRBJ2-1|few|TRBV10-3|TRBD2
TGTGCCATCAGTGGGGGGGGGAGTCGCTCCTACAATGAGCAGTTCTTC
CAISGGGSRSYNEQFF
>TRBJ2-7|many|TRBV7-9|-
TGTGCCAGCAGTTTACCCTCGTCCTACGAGCAGTACTTC
CASSLPSSYEQYF
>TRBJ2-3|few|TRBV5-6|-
TGTGCCAGCAGCTTGGTCTTTGGGGGAAGAGCAGATACGCAGTATTTT
CASSLVFGGRADTQYF
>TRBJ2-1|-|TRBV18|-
TGTGCCAGCTCACCACCCAGCCCCTCCTACAATGAGCAGTTCTTC
CASSPPSPSYNEQFF
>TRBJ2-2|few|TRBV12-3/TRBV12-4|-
TGTGCCAGCAGTCGGACTAACCTGGGCGCCGGGGAGCTGTTTTTT
CASSRTNLGAGELFF
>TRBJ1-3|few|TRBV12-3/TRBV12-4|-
TGTGCCAGCAGTTTAGAGTTGTCACGGGGAAACACCATATATTTT
CASSLELSRGNTIYF
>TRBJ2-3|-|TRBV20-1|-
TGCAGTGCTGGGGATAGGGGAGGCACAGATACGCAGTATTTT
CSAGDRGGTDTQYF